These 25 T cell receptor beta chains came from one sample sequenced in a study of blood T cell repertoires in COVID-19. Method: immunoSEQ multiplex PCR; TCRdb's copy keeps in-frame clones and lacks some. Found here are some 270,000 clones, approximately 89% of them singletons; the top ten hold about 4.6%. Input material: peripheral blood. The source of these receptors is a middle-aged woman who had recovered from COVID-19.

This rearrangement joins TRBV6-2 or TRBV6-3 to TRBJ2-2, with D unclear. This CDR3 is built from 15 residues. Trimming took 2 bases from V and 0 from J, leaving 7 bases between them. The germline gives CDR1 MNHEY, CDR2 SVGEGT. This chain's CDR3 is CASSYAHSNTGELFF. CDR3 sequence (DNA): TGTGCCAGCAGTTACGCTCACTCGAACACCGGGGAGCTGTTTTTT.

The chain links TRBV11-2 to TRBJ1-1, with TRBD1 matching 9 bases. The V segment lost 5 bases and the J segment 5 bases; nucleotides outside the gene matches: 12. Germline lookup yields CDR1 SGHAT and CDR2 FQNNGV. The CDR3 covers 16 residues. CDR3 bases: TGTGCCAGCAGCAATTGGGAAGGGACAGGGAGGACTGAAGCTTTCTTT. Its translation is CASSNWEGTGRTEAFF.

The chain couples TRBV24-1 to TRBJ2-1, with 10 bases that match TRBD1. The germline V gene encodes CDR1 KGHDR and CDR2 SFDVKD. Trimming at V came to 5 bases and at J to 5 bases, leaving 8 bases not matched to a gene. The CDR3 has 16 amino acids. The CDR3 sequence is CATSGPGTGENNEQFF. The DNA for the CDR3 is TGTGCCACCAGTGGGCCAGGGACAGGGGAGAACAATGAGCAGTTCTTC.

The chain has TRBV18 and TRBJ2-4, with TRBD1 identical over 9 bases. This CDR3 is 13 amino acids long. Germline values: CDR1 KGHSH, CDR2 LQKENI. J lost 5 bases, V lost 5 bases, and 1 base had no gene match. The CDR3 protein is CASSRTGENIQYF. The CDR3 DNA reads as TGTGCCAGCTCAAGGACAGGGGAAAACATTCAGTACTTC.

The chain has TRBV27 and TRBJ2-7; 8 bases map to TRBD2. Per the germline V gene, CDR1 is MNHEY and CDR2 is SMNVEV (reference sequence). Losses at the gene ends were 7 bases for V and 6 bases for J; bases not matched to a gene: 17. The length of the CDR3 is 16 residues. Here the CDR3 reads CASTSFLGRERGEQYF. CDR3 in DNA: TGTGCCAGCACCTCCTTCCTCGGGAGGGAAAGGGGCGAGCAGTACTTC.

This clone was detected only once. CDR3 sequence: CASSLYRAQAGANVLTF. The CDR3 DNA follows: TGTGCCAGCAGCTTGTACAGGGCCCAGGCTGGGGCCAACGTCCTGACTTTC. The rearrangement joins TRBV5-4 to TRBJ2-6, with a weak D call TRBD1 (6 bases). In germline, CDR1 is SGHNT, CDR2 YYREEE (reference sequence). The CDR3 is 17 amino acids. V lost 1 base and J lost 2, with 13 bases in between.

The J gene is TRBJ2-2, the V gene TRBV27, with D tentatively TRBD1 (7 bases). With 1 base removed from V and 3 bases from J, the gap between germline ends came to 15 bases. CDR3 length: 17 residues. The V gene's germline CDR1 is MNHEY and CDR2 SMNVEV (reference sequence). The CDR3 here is CASSLLNRGGDTGELFF. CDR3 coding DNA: TGTGCCAGCAGTTTATTGAACAGGGGCGGGGACACCGGGGAGCTGTTTTTT.

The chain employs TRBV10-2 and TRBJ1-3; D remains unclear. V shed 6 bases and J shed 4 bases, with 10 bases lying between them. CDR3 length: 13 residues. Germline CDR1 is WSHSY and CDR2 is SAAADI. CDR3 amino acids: CASRQVSGNTIYF. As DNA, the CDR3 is TGCGCCAGCAGGCAGGTTTCGGGAAACACCATATATTTT.

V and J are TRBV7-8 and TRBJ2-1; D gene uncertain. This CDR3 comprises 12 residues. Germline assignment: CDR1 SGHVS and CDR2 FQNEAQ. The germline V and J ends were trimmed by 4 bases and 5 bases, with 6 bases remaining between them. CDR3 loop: CASSSEDNEQFF. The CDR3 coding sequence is TGTGCCAGCAGCTCAGAGGACAATGAGCAGTTCTTC.

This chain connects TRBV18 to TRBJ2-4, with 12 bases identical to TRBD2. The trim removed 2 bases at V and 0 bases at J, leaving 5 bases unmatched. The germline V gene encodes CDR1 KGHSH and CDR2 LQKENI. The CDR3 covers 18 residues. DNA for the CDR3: TGTGCCAGCTCACCAACTAGCGGGGGGATAATAGCCAAAAACATTCAGTACTTC. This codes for CASSPTSGGIIAKNIQYF.

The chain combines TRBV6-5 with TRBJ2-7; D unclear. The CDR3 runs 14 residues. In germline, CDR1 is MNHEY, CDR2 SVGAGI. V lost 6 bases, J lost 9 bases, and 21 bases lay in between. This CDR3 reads CASSPRLSVTGQYF. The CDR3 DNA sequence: TGTGCCAGCAGCCCCCGGTTGTCGGTGACGGGGCAGTACTTC.

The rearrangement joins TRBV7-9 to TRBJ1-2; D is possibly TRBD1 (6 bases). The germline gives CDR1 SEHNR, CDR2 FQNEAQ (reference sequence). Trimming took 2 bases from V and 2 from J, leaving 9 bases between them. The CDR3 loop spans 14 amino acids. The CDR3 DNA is TGTGCCAGCAGCTTAAACGACAGGAACTATGGCTACACCTTC. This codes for CASSLNDRNYGYTF.

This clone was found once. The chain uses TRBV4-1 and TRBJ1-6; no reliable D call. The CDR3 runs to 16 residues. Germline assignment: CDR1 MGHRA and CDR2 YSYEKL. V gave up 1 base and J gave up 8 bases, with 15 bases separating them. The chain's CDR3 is CASSQAWPPRDSPLHF. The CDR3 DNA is TGCGCCAGCAGCCAAGCGTGGCCGCCGCGGGATTCACCCCTCCACTTT.

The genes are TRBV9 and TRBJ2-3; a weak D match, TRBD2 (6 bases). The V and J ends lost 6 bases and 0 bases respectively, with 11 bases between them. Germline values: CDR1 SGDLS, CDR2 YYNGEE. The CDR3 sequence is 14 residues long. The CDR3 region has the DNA TGTGCCAGCAATACAAGCGGGAGCACAGATACGCAGTATTTT. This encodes CASNTSGSTDTQYF.

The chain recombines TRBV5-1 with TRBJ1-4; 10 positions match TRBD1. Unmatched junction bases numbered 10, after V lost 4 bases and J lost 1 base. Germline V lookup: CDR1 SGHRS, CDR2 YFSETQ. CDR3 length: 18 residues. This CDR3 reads CASSLGLTGGITNEKLFF. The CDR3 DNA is TGCGCCAGCAGCCTGGGGTTGACAGGGGGCATAACTAATGAAAAACTGTTTTTT.

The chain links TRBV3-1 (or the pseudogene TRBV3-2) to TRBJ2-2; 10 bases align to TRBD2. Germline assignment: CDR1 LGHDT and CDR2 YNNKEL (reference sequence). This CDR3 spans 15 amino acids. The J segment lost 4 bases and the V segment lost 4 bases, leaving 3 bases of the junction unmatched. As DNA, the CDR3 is TGTGCCAGCAGCCCTAGCGGGGGTGTCACCGGGGAGCTGTTTTTT. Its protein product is CASSPSGGVTGELFF.

The CDR3 DNA reads TGTGCCTGGAGTCAAGGGGGCACCGGGGAGCTGTTTTTT. It is translated as CAWSQGGTGELFF. The chain recombines TRBV30 with TRBJ2-2; D possibly corresponds to TRBD1 (6 bases). Germline-derived CDR1 and CDR2 are GTSNPN and SVGIG (reference sequence). With 2 bases removed from V and 4 bases from J, the gap between germline ends came to 8 bases. The CDR3 totals 13 residues.

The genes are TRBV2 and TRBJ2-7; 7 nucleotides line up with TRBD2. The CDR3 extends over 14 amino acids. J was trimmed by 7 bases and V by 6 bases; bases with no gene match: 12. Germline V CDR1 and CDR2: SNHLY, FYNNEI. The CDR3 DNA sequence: TGTGCCAGCAGCCCCGGGACTGGGACTATAGAGCAGTACTTC. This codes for CASSPGTGTIEQYF.

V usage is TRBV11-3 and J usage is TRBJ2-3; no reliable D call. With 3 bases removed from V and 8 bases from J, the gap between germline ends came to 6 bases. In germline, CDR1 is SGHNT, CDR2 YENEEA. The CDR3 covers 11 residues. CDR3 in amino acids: CASSFLSTQYF. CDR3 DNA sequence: TGTGCCAGCAGCTTTCTTAGTACGCAGTATTTT.

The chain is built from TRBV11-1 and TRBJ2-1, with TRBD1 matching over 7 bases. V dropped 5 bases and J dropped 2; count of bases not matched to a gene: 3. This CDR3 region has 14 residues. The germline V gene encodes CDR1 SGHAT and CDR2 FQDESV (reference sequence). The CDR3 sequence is CASSQDRTYNEQFF. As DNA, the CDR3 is TGTGCCAGCAGCCAGGACAGGACCTACAATGAGCAGTTCTTC.

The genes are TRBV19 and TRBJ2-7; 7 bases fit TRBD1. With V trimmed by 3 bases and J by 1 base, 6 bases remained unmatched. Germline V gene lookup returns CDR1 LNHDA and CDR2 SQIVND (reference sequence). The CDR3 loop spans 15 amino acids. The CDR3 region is CASSMAATGSYEQYF. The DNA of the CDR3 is TGTGCCAGTAGTATGGCCGCGACAGGGTCCTACGAGCAGTACTTC.

CDR3 residues: CASSFRAGGNEQFF. For the CDR3, the DNA is TGTGCCAGCAGCTTCAGGGCGGGGGGTAATGAGCAGTTCTTC. The rearrangement uses TRBV7-9 and TRBJ2-1, with TRBD2 matching 8 bases. The CDR3 loop spans 14 amino acids. CDR1 is SEHNR, CDR2 FQNEAQ, per germline (reference sequence). With V trimmed by 3 bases and J by 7 bases, 5 bases remained unmatched. Full variable domain (outside the CDR3, taken from reference TRBV7-9 and TRBJ2-1): DTGVSQNPRHKITKRGQNVTFRCDPISEHNRLYWYRQTLGQGPEFLTYFQNEAQLEKSRLLSDRFSAERPKGSFSTLEIQRTEQGDSAMYLCASSFRAGGNEQFFGPGTRLTVL.

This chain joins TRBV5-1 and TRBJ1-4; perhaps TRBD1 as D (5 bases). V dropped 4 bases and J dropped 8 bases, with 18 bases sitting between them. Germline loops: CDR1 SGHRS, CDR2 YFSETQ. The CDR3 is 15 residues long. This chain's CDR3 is CASSDGAGRGEKLFF. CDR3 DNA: TGCGCCAGCAGCGACGGGGCGGGGAGAGGAGAAAAACTGTTTTTT. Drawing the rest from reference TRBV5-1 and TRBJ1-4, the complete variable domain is KAGVTQTPRYLIKTRGQQVTLSCSPISGHRSVSWYQQTPGQGLQFLFEYFSETQRNKGNFPGRFSGRQFSNSRSEMNVSTLELGDSALYLCASSDGAGRGEKLFFGSGTQLSVL.

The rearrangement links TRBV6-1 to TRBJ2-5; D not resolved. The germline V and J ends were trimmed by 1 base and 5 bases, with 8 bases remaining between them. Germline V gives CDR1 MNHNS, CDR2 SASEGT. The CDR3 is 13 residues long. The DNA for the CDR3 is TGTGCCAGCAGTGAAGTTCTCAGGGAGACCCAGTACTTC. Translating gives CASSEVLRETQYF.

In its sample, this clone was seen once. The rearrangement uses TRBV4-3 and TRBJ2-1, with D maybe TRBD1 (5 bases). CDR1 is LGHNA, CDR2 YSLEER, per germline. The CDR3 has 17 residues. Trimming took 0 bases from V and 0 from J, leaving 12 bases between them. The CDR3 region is CASSQDGAGPSYNEQFF. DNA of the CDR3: TGCGCCAGCAGCCAAGATGGGGCAGGGCCCTCCTACAATGAGCAGTTCTTC.